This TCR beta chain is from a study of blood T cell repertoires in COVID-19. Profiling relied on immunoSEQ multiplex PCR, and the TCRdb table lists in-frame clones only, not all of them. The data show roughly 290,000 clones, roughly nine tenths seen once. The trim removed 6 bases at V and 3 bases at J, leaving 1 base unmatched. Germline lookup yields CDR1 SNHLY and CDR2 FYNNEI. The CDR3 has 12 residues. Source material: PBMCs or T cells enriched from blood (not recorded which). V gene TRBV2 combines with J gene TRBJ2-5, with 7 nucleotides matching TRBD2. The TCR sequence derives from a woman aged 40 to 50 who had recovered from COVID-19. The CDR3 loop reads CASSGGKETQYF. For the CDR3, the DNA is TGTGCCAGCAGCGGGGGGAAAGAGACCCAGTACTTC. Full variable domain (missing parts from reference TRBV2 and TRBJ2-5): EPEVTQTPSHQVTQMGQEVILRCVPISNHLYFYWYRQILGQKVEFLVSFYNNEISEKSEIFDDQFSVERPDGSNFTLKIRSTKLEDSAMYFCASSGGKETQYFGPGTRLLVL.